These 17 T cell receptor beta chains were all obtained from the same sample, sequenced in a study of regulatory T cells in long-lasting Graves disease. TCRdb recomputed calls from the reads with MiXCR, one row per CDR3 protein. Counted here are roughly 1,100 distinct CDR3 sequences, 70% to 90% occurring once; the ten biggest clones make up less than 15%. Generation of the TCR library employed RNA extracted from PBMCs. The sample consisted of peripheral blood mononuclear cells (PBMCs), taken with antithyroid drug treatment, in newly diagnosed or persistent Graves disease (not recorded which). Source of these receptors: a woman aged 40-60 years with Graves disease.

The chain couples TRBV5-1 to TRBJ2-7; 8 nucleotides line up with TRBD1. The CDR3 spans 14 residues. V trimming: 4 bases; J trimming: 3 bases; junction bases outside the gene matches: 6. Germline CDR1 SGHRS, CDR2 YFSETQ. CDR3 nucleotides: TGCGCCAGCAGCGAAGGCACAGGGGGCTACGAGCAGTACTTC. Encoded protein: CASSEGTGGYEQYF.

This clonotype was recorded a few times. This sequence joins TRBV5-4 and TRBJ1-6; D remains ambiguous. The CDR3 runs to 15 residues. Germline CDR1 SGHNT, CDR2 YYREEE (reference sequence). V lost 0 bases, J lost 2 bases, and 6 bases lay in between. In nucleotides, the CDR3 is TGTGCCAGCAGCTTGGGTTTCGCCTATAATTCACCCCTCCACTTT. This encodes CASSLGFAYNSPLHF.

CDR3 sequence reads: CASSLMTRTKPNEQFF. CDR3 DNA sequence: TGCGCCAGCAGCTTGATGACTAGAACTAAACCTAATGAGCAGTTCTTC. The gene calls are TRBV5-1 and TRBJ2-1, with a possible D match to TRBD2 (6 bases). V lost 1 base and J lost 7, with 18 bases in between. There are 16 residues in the CDR3. Germline CDR1 SGHRS, CDR2 YFSETQ.

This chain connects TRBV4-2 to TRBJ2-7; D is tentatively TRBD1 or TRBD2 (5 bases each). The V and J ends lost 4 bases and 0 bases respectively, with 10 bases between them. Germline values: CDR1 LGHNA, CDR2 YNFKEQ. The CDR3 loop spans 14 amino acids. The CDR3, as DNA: TGTGCCAGCAGCCTGCCAGGGACCTCCTACGAGCAGTACTTC. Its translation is CASSLPGTSYEQYF.

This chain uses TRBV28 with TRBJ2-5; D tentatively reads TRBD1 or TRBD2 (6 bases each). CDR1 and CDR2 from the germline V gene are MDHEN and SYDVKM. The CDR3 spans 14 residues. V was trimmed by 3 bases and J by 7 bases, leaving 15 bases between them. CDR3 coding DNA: TGTGCCAGCAGTTTGGGGGGCTCCCCGGGGACCCAGTACTTC. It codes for CASSLGGSPGTQYF.

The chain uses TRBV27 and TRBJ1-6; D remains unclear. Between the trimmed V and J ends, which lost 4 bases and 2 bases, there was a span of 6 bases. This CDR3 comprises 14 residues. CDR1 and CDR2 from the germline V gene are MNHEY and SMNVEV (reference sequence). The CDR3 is CASSSNPYNSPLHF. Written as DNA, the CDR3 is TGTGCCAGCAGTTCCAACCCCTATAATTCACCCCTCCACTTT.

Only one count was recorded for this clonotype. This CDR3 is CASSRLGGGPNEQFF. The CDR3 bases are TGTGCCAGCAGTCGACTTGGGGGGGGCCCAAATGAGCAGTTCTTC. The chain carries TRBV12-3 or TRBV12-4 and TRBJ2-1, with TRBD2 as a possible D gene (7 bases). V was cut by 5 bases and J by 7 bases, with 18 bases left in between. CDR3 length: 15 residues.

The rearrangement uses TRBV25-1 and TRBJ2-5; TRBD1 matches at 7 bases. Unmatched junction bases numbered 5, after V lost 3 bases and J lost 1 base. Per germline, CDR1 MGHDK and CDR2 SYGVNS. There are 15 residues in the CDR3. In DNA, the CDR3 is TGTGCCAGCAGTGATTGGACAGGCCGCCAAGAGACCCAGTACTTC. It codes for CASSDWTGRQETQYF.

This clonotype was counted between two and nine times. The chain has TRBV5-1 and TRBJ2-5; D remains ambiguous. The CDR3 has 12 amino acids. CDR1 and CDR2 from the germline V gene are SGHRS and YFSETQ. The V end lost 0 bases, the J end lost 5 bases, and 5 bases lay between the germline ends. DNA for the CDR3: TGCGCCAGCAGCTTGGAAGGGGAGACCCAGTACTTC. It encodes CASSLEGETQYF.

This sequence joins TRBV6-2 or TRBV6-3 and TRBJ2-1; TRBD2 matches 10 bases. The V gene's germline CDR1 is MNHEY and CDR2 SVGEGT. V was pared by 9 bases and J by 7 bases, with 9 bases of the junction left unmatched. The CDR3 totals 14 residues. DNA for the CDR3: TGTGCCAGTCAGCGGGGGGGCCTGGGGAATGAGCAGTTCTTC. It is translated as CASQRGGLGNEQFF.

The CDR3 here is CASSPRQGNSPLHF. In nucleotides, the CDR3 is TGTGCCAGCAGCCCGAGACAGGGGAATTCACCCCTCCACTTT. The chain carries TRBV3-1 and TRBJ1-6; 8 bases are shared with TRBD1. The length of the CDR3 is 14 residues. J lost 7 bases, V lost 4 bases, and 3 bases had no gene match. Germline values: CDR1 LGHDT, CDR2 YNNKEL (reference sequence).

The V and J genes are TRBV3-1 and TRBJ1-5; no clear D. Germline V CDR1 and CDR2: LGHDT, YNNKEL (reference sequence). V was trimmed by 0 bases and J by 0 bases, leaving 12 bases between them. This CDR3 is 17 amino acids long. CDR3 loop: CASSQDRTYDSNQPQHF. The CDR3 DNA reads TGTGCCAGCAGCCAAGATCGGACGTATGATAGCAATCAGCCCCAGCATTTT.

The CDR3 loop is CASNSKGGSYEQYF. CDR3 in DNA: TGTGCCAGCAATTCTAAGGGGGGGTCCTACGAGCAGTACTTC. This chain joins TRBV12-3 or TRBV12-4 and TRBJ2-7, with D maybe TRBD2 (7 bases). The germline V and J ends were trimmed by 7 bases and 1 base, with 14 bases remaining between them. CDR3 length: 14 amino acids.

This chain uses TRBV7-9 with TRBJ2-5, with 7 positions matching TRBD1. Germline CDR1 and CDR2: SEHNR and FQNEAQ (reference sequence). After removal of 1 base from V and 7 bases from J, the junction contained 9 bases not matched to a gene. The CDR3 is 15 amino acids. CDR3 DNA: TGTGCCAGCAGCTTAGAACGCCGGGACAGCCGGACCCAGTACTTC. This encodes CASSLERRDSRTQYF.

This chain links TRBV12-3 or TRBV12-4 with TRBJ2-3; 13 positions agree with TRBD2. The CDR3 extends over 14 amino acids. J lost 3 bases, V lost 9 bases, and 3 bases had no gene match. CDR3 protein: CASGLAGATDTQYF. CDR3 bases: TGTGCCAGTGGACTAGCGGGGGCAACAGATACGCAGTATTTT.

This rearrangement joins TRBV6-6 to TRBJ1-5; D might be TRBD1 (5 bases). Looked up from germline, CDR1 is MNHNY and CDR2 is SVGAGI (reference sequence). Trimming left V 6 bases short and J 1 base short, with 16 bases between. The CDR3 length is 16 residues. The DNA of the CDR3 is TGTGCCAGCAGCCAGGGCTTGGGACTGAGCAATCAGCCCCAGCATTTT. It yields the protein CASSQGLGLSNQPQHF.

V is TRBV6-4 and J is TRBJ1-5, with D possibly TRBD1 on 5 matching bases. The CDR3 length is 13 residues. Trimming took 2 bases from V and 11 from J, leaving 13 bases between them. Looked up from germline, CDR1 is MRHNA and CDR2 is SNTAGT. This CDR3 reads CASSDTGTRAQHF. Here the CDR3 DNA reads TGTGCCAGCAGTGACACCGGGACCAGGGCCCAGCATTTT.